Given below is one TCR beta chain in context. There are a few counts of this clonotype. Its antigen remains unidentified. Qualities for individual bases were not recorded, and no much larger clone is one base off. The junction shows trimming of 0 bases on V and 4 bases on J, and the gene matches do not reach 2 bases of it. In the germline V gene (reference sequence), CDR1 corresponds to SGHNT and CDR2 to YYREEE. Its CDR3 holds 14 amino acids, cysteine through phenylalanine. Only the CDR3 region is kept as DNA, spanning 42 bases read in frame from base 1. The data derive from a study of T cells after yellow fever vaccination (dated by TCRdb to 2018 to 2020). For the wider study: The SMART-Seq v4 Ultra Low Input RNA kit was used to prepare libraries from fractions with low cell numbers. To track T-cell clones before and after primary and booster YFV17D yellow fever vaccination, bulk TCR alpha and beta repertoires were sequenced longitudinally. The cohort comprised two healthy male donors, one aged 18 to 29 and one aged 30 to 39 years. Blood was collected at multiple timepoints before and after primary and secondary immunization, and bulk PBMC replicates and cell subsets were isolated. Points the paper makes about the study in general: Because only a couple of donors were included in the study, the extent to which the findings can be generalized is limited. Because abundant contaminating clonotypes from the bulk population could be contained in FACS-sorted repertoires, computational filtering was required. After the booster, most of the clones that had expanded following primary vaccination were detected again (approximately 95% of CD4 and 80% to 90% of CD8), which suggests that memory was broadly maintained. Compared with the primary T-cell response, the secondary T-cell response was faster but weaker, reaching its peak on day 5 rather than on day 15. A small share of clonotypes occurred in both CD4 and CD8 compartments, likely arising from convergent recombination.

TCR cDNA was synthesized by 5'RACE template switching, through which a universal primer site and unique molecular identifiers were introduced. Priming for cDNA synthesis came from both the TCR alpha and TCR beta constant segments. Libraries were amplified in two PCR steps, with sample barcodes and sequencing adapters added in the second step. Sequencing of libraries was done on Illumina HiSeq 2500 (2x100 bp) or NovaSeq (2x150 bp). The original methods were these. Demultiplexing of reads and collapsing into UMI consensus sequences were performed with MIGEC, and V(D)J alignment was carried out with MiXCR. Clonotypes responding to the vaccine were identified with edgeR on replicate PBMC samples, with the criteria of FDR below 0.01 and a log2 fold change above 5 up to day 15. Each bulk clonotype received a CD4 or CD8 identity based on whether the sequenced CD4 or CD8 repertoire contained that clonotype at higher abundance. TCRdb reworked the public reads: Q25 trimming with fastp, MiXCR clone assembly, productive beta chains retained. Rows matching on CDR3 protein sequence are summarized as one entry with the most common DNA and genes. In this record, the V and J calls reflect TCRdb's handling and not the investigators' own analysis. For this sample there are some 600,000 distinct CDR3 sequences; around a sixth appear just once. The ten largest clones take up 15% to 20% of the sample.

The treatment or condition label, as the study defines it: live attenuated yellow fever vaccine strain. At each blood-draw timepoint, two biological replicates of bulk PBMCs were obtained. A standard Ficoll-Paque protocol was used to isolate PBMCs from peripheral blood. TriZol was used to extract RNA from bulk PBMCs, from CD4 and CD8 fractions, and from dextramer-positive and dextramer-negative fractions. The clonotype originates from a man aged 18 to 30 who received the YFV17D yellow fever vaccine. This specimen was PBMCs, taken around 5 days after the first yellow fever vaccination. The chain links TRBV5-4 with TRBJ2-3; TRBD2 agrees with 7 junctional bases. The CDR3 in this case is CASSLVGGADTQYF. The nucleotides read TGTGCCAGCAGCTTGGTTGGGGGGGCAGATACGCAGTATTTT.